These 32 T cell receptor beta chains came from one sample sequenced in a study of T cells after yellow fever vaccination (dated by TCRdb to about 2019). The receptor library was made with 5' RACE. Instrument on record: Illumina HiSeq 2500. TCRdb trimmed the raw reads at Q25, called clones with MiXCR and kept productive beta chains. Merged by CDR3 protein, the rows form single entries marked with the most common genes and DNA. Present in this sample are over 70,000 distinct CDR3 sequences, roughly 8% of which were seen just once. Together, the top ten hold roughly two fifths of the sample. This specimen's treatment or condition label, per the study, means: live attenuated yellow fever vaccine strain. The sample was CD8+ T cells sorted from PBMCs, taken on the day of the yellow fever booster vaccination. These receptor sequences come from a man in his thirties or forties who received the YFV17D yellow fever vaccine.

This clonotype came up many times. The chain uses TRBV11-2 and TRBJ1-2; no clear D. In germline, CDR1 is SGHAT, CDR2 FQNNGV. The CDR3 loop spans 12 amino acids. Trimming shortened V by 5 bases and J by 4 bases, and 8 bases separated the two germline ends. CDR3 coding DNA: TGTGCCAGCAGCGCCTACAGCTATGGCTACACCTTC. It codes for CASSAYSYGYTF.

This clonotype was seen at least ten times. This rearrangement joins TRBV5-6 to TRBJ2-5; unclear D gene. The CDR3 has 15 amino acids. V lost 2 bases and J lost 2, with 13 bases in between. Germline V gene lookup returns CDR1 SGHDT and CDR2 YYEEEE. The CDR3, as DNA: TGTGCCAGCAGCTTTCGCGACACCTTTCAAGAGACCCAGTACTTC. Amino acids: CASSFRDTFQETQYF.

Many counts were recorded for this clonotype. This rearrangement joins TRBV4-1 to TRBJ2-7; D gene ambiguous. The CDR3 has 12 amino acids. Trimming cost V 0 bases and J 7 bases, with 7 bases left between them. Germline assignment: CDR1 MGHRA and CDR2 YSYEKL. The CDR3 region is CASSQDFEEQYF. The CDR3, as DNA: TGCGCCAGCAGCCAAGATTTCGAAGAGCAGTACTTC.

The chain combines TRBV11-2 with TRBJ1-1, with 10 bases lining up with TRBD1. The length of the CDR3 is 16 residues. The J segment lost 5 bases and the V segment lost 0 bases, leaving 6 bases of the junction unmatched. CDR1 and CDR2 from the germline V gene are SGHAT and FQNNGV. The CDR3 sequence: CASSLDLTGGLTEAFF. As DNA, the CDR3 is TGTGCCAGCAGCTTAGATTTGACAGGGGGCCTTACTGAAGCTTTCTTT.

The chain employs TRBV27 and TRBJ1-2, with no clear D. The CDR3 is made up of 14 amino acids. Trimming removed 3 bases from V and 2 bases from J, with 10 bases in between. Germline CDR1 reads MNHEY; CDR2 reads SMNVEV (reference sequence). In DNA, the CDR3 is TGTGCCAGCAGTTTCCTCGACACGAACTATGGCTACACCTTC. Its translation is CASSFLDTNYGYTF.

The sample holds a few counts of this clonotype. The rearrangement joins TRBV27 to TRBJ2-3; the D gene is possibly TRBD2 (5 bases). There are 16 residues in the CDR3. V dropped 7 bases and J dropped 7 bases, with 24 bases sitting between them. Germline CDR1 is MNHEY and CDR2 is SMNVEV (reference sequence). The DNA of the CDR3 is TGTGCCAGCACCGAATCACTAGGACCATATATGAATACGCAGTATTTT. Encoded protein: CASTESLGPYMNTQYF.

In this sample, this clonotype turned up a few times. The chain uses TRBV7-2 and TRBJ2-3; 8 nucleotides match TRBD2. In germline, CDR1 is SGHTA, CDR2 FQGNSA. CDR3 size: 17 residues. Unmatched junction bases numbered 11, after V lost 1 base and J lost 5 bases. CDR3 sequence reads: CASSLGGGSGRIDTQYF. As DNA, the CDR3 is TGTGCCAGCAGCTTAGGGGGGGGAAGCGGGAGAATAGATACGCAGTATTTT.

In its sample, this clonotype was seen many times. This rearrangement joins TRBV29-1 to TRBJ2-2, with 8 bases matching TRBD2. The CDR3 is made up of 12 amino acids. The V and J ends lost 7 bases and 3 bases, in that order; junction bases with no gene match: 1. Germline-derived CDR1 and CDR2 are SQVTM and ANQGSEA. This chain's CDR3 is CSGSGDTGELFF. The DNA of the CDR3 is TGCAGCGGTAGCGGGGACACCGGGGAGCTGTTTTTT.

This clonotype was counted many times. A junction boundary mismatches the germline segment, possibly from a read error. The gene calls are TRBV7-7 and TRBJ2-5; D is uncertain. Germline CDR1 SSHAT, CDR2 FNYEAQ (reference sequence). The CDR3 is made up of 14 amino acids. The CDR3 DNA sequence: TGTGCTAGCAGCTTATCTGCTCCCCCGGAGACCCAGTACTTC. Its translation: CASSLSAPPETQYF.

The CDR3 region has the DNA TGCAGTGCTATGGGACTAGCGGGAGGGCCGGGTTCCGAGCAGTACTTC. As protein: CSAMGLAGGPGSEQYF. The chain is built from TRBV20-1 and TRBJ2-7; TRBD2 matches at 16 bases. J lost 6 bases, V lost 4 bases, and 9 bases had no gene match. The CDR3 has 16 amino acids. Looked up from germline, CDR1 is DFQATT and CDR2 is SNEGSKA (reference sequence).

In this sample, this clonotype turned up many times. V and J are TRBV20-1 and TRBJ2-5, with a tentative D call TRBD2 (5 bases). Trimming shortened V by 3 bases and J by 1 base, and 15 bases separated the two germline ends. CDR3 length equals 15 residues. In germline, CDR1 is DFQATT, CDR2 SNEGSKA (reference sequence). CDR3: CSASGRETLQETQYF. CDR3 sequence (DNA): TGCAGTGCTAGTGGACGGGAAACCCTCCAAGAGACCCAGTACTTC.

This clonotype occurred a few times. The chain links TRBV10-2 to TRBJ2-1; D unclear. In germline, CDR1 is WSHSY, CDR2 SAAADI. The CDR3 is 12 amino acids. The V and J ends lost 0 bases and 6 bases respectively, with 3 bases between them. The CDR3 here is CASSESSNEQFF. The CDR3 nucleotides read TGCGCCAGCAGTGAGTCGAGCAATGAGCAGTTCTTC.

This clonotype was detected ten times or more. The gene calls are TRBV4-3 and TRBJ2-7, with 11 bases aligning to TRBD1. The germline V gene has CDR1 LGHNA and CDR2 YSLEER. The CDR3 is 16 amino acids. The junction had 7 bases not matched to a gene; V was cut back by 4 bases and J by 2 bases. In DNA form, the CDR3 reads TGCGCCAGCAGCCGCCTATCGGGACAGGGGGCCTACGAGCAGTACTTC. Protein product: CASSRLSGQGAYEQYF.

This clonotype has a count of ten or more. The rearrangement joins TRBV7-2 to TRBJ2-7; D is perhaps TRBD1 (7 bases). V lost 5 bases, J lost 0 bases, and 23 bases lay in between. Germline V CDR1 and CDR2: SGHTA, FQGNSA. This CDR3 has 18 residues. The DNA of the CDR3 is TGTGCCAGCAGCCCGTCTATTGCCACAGGGGACTTCTCCTACGAGCAGTACTTC. Its translation is CASSPSIATGDFSYEQYF.

This clonotype was recorded many times. The chain joins TRBV6-4 to TRBJ2-3; maybe TRBD2 (5 bases). Germline CDR1 reads MRHNA; CDR2 reads SNTAGT. The CDR3 has 15 amino acids. V lost 3 bases to trimming and J lost 5 bases, with 15 bases between them. The CDR3 sequence is CASSEMGSSIDTQYF. In DNA, the CDR3 is TGTGCCAGCAGTGAGATGGGGAGTTCAATAGATACGCAGTATTTT.

In its sample, this clonotype was seen a few times. CDR3 sequence (DNA): TGTGCCAGCAGCTCCGGGACTAGCATCTACGAGCAGTACTTC. Translated: CASSSGTSIYEQYF. The rearrangement joins TRBV6-1 to TRBJ2-7; 9 positions match TRBD2. V shed 6 bases and J 3 bases; nucleotides not matched to a gene: 6. CDR1 is MNHNS and CDR2 is SASEGT in the germline V gene. The CDR3 totals 14 residues.

The J gene is TRBJ2-5, the V gene TRBV19; no clear D gene. Trimming left V 5 bases short and J 0 bases short, with 16 bases between. Germline lookup yields CDR1 LNHDA and CDR2 SQIVND (reference sequence). CDR3 length: 16 amino acids. CDR3 loop: CASSDPDARYQETQYF. The CDR3 bases are TGTGCCAGTAGTGATCCGGACGCCCGCTACCAAGAGACCCAGTACTTC.

V is TRBV7-9 and J is TRBJ2-7; no firm D call. There are 12 residues in the CDR3. Germline V gene sequence: CDR1 SEHNR, CDR2 FQNEAQ (reference sequence). Trimming pared 8 bases from V and 3 bases from J, leaving 11 bases between. This CDR3 reads CASGGPGYEQYF. In nucleotides, the CDR3 is TGTGCCAGCGGCGGACCCGGCTACGAGCAGTACTTC.

This clonotype was found a few times. The chain recombines TRBV25-1 with TRBJ2-7; 9 nucleotides match TRBD2. The CDR3 loop spans 15 amino acids. From germline, CDR1 is MGHDK and CDR2 SYGVNS. Unmatched junction bases numbered 7, after V lost 1 base and J lost 6 bases. CDR3 sequence: CASSEWVSGRGEQYF. In nucleotides, the CDR3 is TGTGCCAGCAGTGAATGGGTTAGCGGGAGAGGCGAGCAGTACTTC.

This clonotype was seen repeatedly, ten times or more. The chain couples TRBV28 to TRBJ2-5; weak D call: TRBD1 (6 bases). The CDR3 has 13 residues. Germline V lookup: CDR1 MDHEN, CDR2 SYDVKM. The germline V and J ends were trimmed by 2 bases and 5 bases, with 9 bases remaining between them. The CDR3 sequence: CASSLQGPETQYF. CDR3 DNA sequence: TGTGCCAGCAGTTTACAGGGGCCCGAGACCCAGTACTTC.

This clonotype was counted only a few times. V and J are TRBV7-6 and TRBJ2-7; 8 nucleotides agree with TRBD2. The CDR3 sequence is 15 residues long. In germline, CDR1 is SGHVS, CDR2 FNYEAQ. V lost 6 bases to trimming and J lost 5 bases; unmatched junction nucleotides: 12. CDR3 coding DNA: TGTGCCAGCAGTTATCAAAGCGGGAGTATCCACGAGCAGTACTTC. This gives the protein CASSYQSGSIHEQYF.

This clonotype turned up a few times. In DNA, the CDR3 is TGCAGCGTTGATACAGTGTTTGGCGGGGAGCTGTTTTTT. Protein sequence: CSVDTVFGGELFF. The chain links TRBV29-1 to TRBJ2-2; D call uncertain. This CDR3 has 13 residues. Germline V gene sequence: CDR1 SQVTM, CDR2 ANQGSEA. V was pared by 3 bases and J by 7 bases, with 12 bases between.

The chain joins TRBV6-2 or TRBV6-3 to TRBJ2-7; no clear D gene. CDR3 length equals 15 residues. The germline V gene encodes CDR1 MNHEY and CDR2 SVGEGT. V was clipped by 4 bases and J by 3 bases, with 16 bases between them. CDR3 sequence (DNA): TGTGCCAGCAGTTGGCGATTAGGGCCGCTCTACGAGCAGTACTTC. This gives the protein CASSWRLGPLYEQYF.

This clonotype was seen a handful of times. J is TRBJ1-1 and V is TRBV11-2; the D is unclear. This CDR3 region has 12 residues. V lost 0 bases and J 2 bases, leaving 1 base between the germline ends. Germline CDR1 is SGHAT and CDR2 is FQNNGV. The CDR3: CASSLDNTEAFF. The CDR3 DNA is TGTGCCAGCAGCTTAGACAACACTGAAGCTTTCTTT.

This clonotype was seen repeatedly, ten times or more. This chain uses TRBV12-3 or TRBV12-4 with TRBJ2-7; TRBD1 aligns across 7 bases. V dropped 5 bases and J dropped 3; count of bases not matched to a gene: 7. The CDR3 covers 14 residues. The chain's CDR3 is CASSPGTAHYEQYF. The CDR3 coding sequence is TGTGCCAGCAGTCCCGGGACAGCTCACTACGAGCAGTACTTC.

The genes are TRBV4-3 and TRBJ2-5, with a tentative D call TRBD1 (6 bases). Germline V lookup: CDR1 LGHNA, CDR2 YSLEER. Deletions cut 3 bases from V and 3 bases from J, with 23 bases between. This CDR3 contains 18 residues. Written as DNA, the CDR3 is TGCGCCAGCAGCCAGGCCCCTCGTCCGGGACACCTTGAAGAGACCCAGTACTTC. Protein product: CASSQAPRPGHLEETQYF.

The chain is built from TRBV9 and TRBJ2-3; 10 bases are shared with TRBD1. The germline V gene encodes CDR1 SGDLS and CDR2 YYNGEE. The CDR3 is 15 residues long. With V trimmed by 4 bases and J by 3 bases, 5 bases remained unmatched. This chain's CDR3 is CASSPGQGDTDTQYF. CDR3 nucleotide sequence: TGTGCCAGCAGCCCAGGACAGGGGGATACAGATACGCAGTATTTT.

The rearrangement links TRBV6-1 to TRBJ2-3; D is unclear. This CDR3 spans 15 amino acids. Germline V CDR1 and CDR2: MNHNS, SASEGT. V was cut by 5 bases and J by 4 bases, with 16 bases left in between. This CDR3 is CASSPWHQTADTQYF. CDR3 coding DNA: TGTGCCAGCAGTCCCTGGCACCAGACTGCAGATACGCAGTATTTT.

This clonotype was counted between two and nine times. The chain is built from TRBV15 and TRBJ1-4; D remains unclear. The CDR3 length is 15 residues. The ends were cut back, 1 base at V and 2 bases at J, with 8 bases in the middle. Germline V gene lookup returns CDR1 LNHNV and CDR2 YYDKDF (reference sequence). The CDR3 DNA is TGTGCCACCAGCAGAGGAGTTGGGACTAATGAAAAACTGTTTTTT. Translating gives CATSRGVGTNEKLFF.

This clonotype was seen only a few times. The J gene is TRBJ2-2, the V gene TRBV12-3 or TRBV12-4; no clear D. V lost 5 bases and J 9 bases, leaving 13 bases between the germline ends. The CDR3 totals 13 residues. The CDR3 DNA sequence: TGTGCCAGCAGTCCCCTCTCGACGAGGGAGCTGTTTTTT. Its protein product is CASSPLSTRELFF.

The chain is built from TRBV2 and TRBJ2-1; D is unclear. The V and J ends lost 1 base and 2 bases respectively, with 6 bases between them. CDR3 length equals 14 residues. Per the germline V gene, CDR1 is SNHLY and CDR2 is FYNNEI. As DNA, the CDR3 is TGTGCCAGCAGTGAAGTTAACGCCTACAATGAGCAGTTCTTC. This codes for CASSEVNAYNEQFF.

This chain links TRBV20-1 with TRBJ2-7; 14 positions match TRBD2. The V gene end was trimmed by 6 bases and the J gene end by 6 bases; junction bases not matched to a gene: 7. From germline, CDR1 is DFQATT and CDR2 SNEGSKA (reference sequence). This CDR3 is 14 amino acids long. DNA for the CDR3: TGCAGTGCCCAGACGGGACTAGCGGGAGCCGAGCAGTACTTC. It yields the protein CSAQTGLAGAEQYF.